The present T cell receptor (beta chain) was sequenced within a study of Graves' ophthalmopathy and Graves' hyperthyroidism. Across the whole study: Hyperthyroidism is called stable when no ophthalmopathy develops within 18 months of follow-up.

The CDR3 is 15 amino acids. Germline CDR1 MNHEY, CDR2 SVGAGI. Unmatched junction bases numbered 8, after V lost 5 bases and J lost 2 bases. The sample holds a few counts of this clonotype. TCR beta CDR3 amplification used RNA transcripts. First-round RT-PCR used HTBI primers; second-round multiplex PCR followed. One entry per CDR3 protein, called by TCRdb with MiXCR from the multiplex PCR reads. This sample carries around 1,000,000 distinct CDR3 sequences, 35% to 45% of them seen once, and the ten largest clones take approximately 10%. The V call is TRBV6-5, the J call TRBJ2-7; 8 positions agree with TRBD1. The TCR was taken from an adult man with Graves' hyperthyroidism. Sequencing input: peripheral blood or thyroid tissue (not recorded which). CDR3 DNA sequence: TGTGCCAGCAGTGCTCCGGACAGGGCAACCTACGAGCAGTACTTC. This sequence encodes CASSAPDRATYEQYF.